Below, 25 T cell receptor beta chains from the same sample are listed, as sequenced in a study of T-cell memory formation after mild COVID-19 (dated by TCRdb to about 2021). Libraries were made using 5' RACE. Reads for this sample came from an Illumina NovaSeq 6000. Through fastp at Q25 and MiXCR, TCRdb rebuilt clones from the public reads, retaining in-frame beta chains. Each CDR3 protein gets just one entry, which takes the most common genes and DNA from the rows behind it. This sample gives about 430,000 distinct CDR3 sequences in total; roughly 17% of them show up just once. The ten largest clones represent roughly 21% of the sample. Sequencing was carried out using PBMCs or a T cell subset sorted from them (not recorded which). Receptors originate from a man aged 18 to 30 who had mild COVID-19 (a few samples of this study predate the infection). The sample titles of this study are shuffled in the database, so cell type and time point are left out; the donor was told from shared clones.

This clonotype was seen a handful of times. The chain employs TRBV5-4 and TRBJ2-3; TRBD1 is a possible D gene (5 bases). V dropped 4 bases and J dropped 1 base, with 10 bases sitting between them. This CDR3 comprises 14 residues. Germline V gene data show CDR1 as SGHNT and CDR2 as YYREEE (reference sequence). This CDR3 is CASSPWGRTDTQYF. DNA of the CDR3: TGTGCCAGCAGCCCATGGGGCCGCACAGATACGCAGTATTTT.

This clonotype was picked up a small number of times. V gene TRBV29-1 combines with J gene TRBJ1-1; unclear D gene. Germline lookup yields CDR1 SQVTM and CDR2 ANQGSEA. The germline V and J ends were trimmed by 4 bases and 3 bases, with 9 bases remaining between them. The CDR3 is 12 amino acids. The CDR3 loop reads CSVAPRDTEAFF. The CDR3 DNA is TGCAGCGTTGCACCCCGGGACACTGAAGCTTTCTTT.

J is TRBJ1-5 and V is TRBV20-1; no clear D gene. In germline, CDR1 is DFQATT, CDR2 SNEGSKA (reference sequence). The CDR3 sequence is 13 residues long. With 6 bases removed from V and 0 bases from J, the gap between germline ends came to 9 bases. CDR3 bases: TGCAGTGCAACGGGCCGTAGCAATCAGCCCCAGCATTTT. Its protein is CSATGRSNQPQHF.

The CDR3 sequence is CASSSWTGTNTGELFF. DNA of the CDR3: TGTGCCAGCAGCTCGTGGACAGGGACCAACACCGGGGAGCTGTTTTTT. The V and J genes are TRBV7-9 and TRBJ2-2; 8 bases agree with TRBD1. This CDR3 contains 16 residues. Per germline, CDR1 SEHNR and CDR2 FQNEAQ (reference sequence). J gave up 2 bases and V 4 bases, and 6 bases lay outside the gene matches.

This clonotype was counted between two and nine times. V and J are TRBV20-1 and TRBJ2-3, with 7 bases fitting TRBD2. This CDR3 is built from 14 residues. Germline V gives CDR1 DFQATT, CDR2 SNEGSKA (reference sequence). The trim removed 7 bases at V and 0 bases at J, leaving 7 bases unmatched. In DNA form, the CDR3 reads TGCAGTGTTAGCGGGCCCGGTAGCACAGATACGCAGTATTTT. It yields the protein CSVSGPGSTDTQYF.

The CDR3 region has the DNA TGTGCCAGCAGCGTAGCGCCCTCGGACTTCGCATACGAGCAGTACTTC. It yields the protein CASSVAPSDFAYEQYF. The gene calls are TRBV9 and TRBJ2-7, with D possibly being TRBD2 (5 bases). The V end lost 0 bases, the J end lost 4 bases, and 17 bases lay between the germline ends. CDR1 is SGDLS, CDR2 YYNGEE, per germline. The CDR3 is 16 amino acids.

The CDR3 loop is CASIKPGTKGNTIYF. The CDR3 region has the DNA TGTGCCAGCATCAAACCTGGAACAAAAGGAAACACCATATATTTT. This chain uses TRBV6-5 with TRBJ1-3; D is uncertain. Germline V lookup: CDR1 MNHEY, CDR2 SVGAGI. This CDR3 spans 15 amino acids. With 7 bases removed from V and 4 bases from J, the gap between germline ends came to 17 bases.

This clonotype was detected a few times. The chain links TRBV3-1 to TRBJ2-7, with TRBD1 matching over 9 bases. Germline CDR1 and CDR2: LGHDT and YNNKEL (reference sequence). The CDR3 runs 16 residues. The junction had 13 bases not matched to a gene; V was cut back by 3 bases and J by 7 bases. The chain's CDR3 is CASSHRTGEPFGEQYF. The CDR3 DNA is TGTGCCAGCAGCCACAGGACAGGGGAACCCTTTGGGGAGCAGTACTTC.

This chain uses TRBV15 with TRBJ1-5; a possible D gene is TRBD1 (5 bases). V was trimmed by 3 bases and J by 5 bases, leaving 14 bases between them. CDR1 and CDR2 (germline): LNHNV, YYDKDF (reference sequence). The CDR3 covers 15 residues. The CDR3 DNA is TGTGCCACCAGCAGCCGGGACCTCGGGGATCAGCCCCAGCATTTT. As protein: CATSSRDLGDQPQHF.

The sample holds a few counts of this clonotype. The chain has TRBV7-2 and TRBJ2-5; 9 bases fit TRBD2. Trimming cost V 6 bases and J 5 bases; bases outside gene matches: 16. The CDR3 is 17 amino acids. Germline V gene data show CDR1 as SGHTA and CDR2 as FQGNSA. This CDR3 reads CASRGGGARMGWETQYF. Written as DNA, the CDR3 is TGTGCCAGCAGAGGCGGGGGGGCGAGGATGGGGTGGGAGACCCAGTACTTC.

The J gene is TRBJ1-2, the V gene TRBV20-1; a weak D match, TRBD1 (6 bases). V was shortened by 6 bases and J by 1 base, with 9 bases between the two germline ends. This CDR3 contains 12 residues. Germline CDR1 is DFQATT and CDR2 is SNEGSKA (reference sequence). The CDR3 reads CSAPDSNYGYTF. The CDR3 nucleotides are TGCAGTGCCCCGGACAGTAACTATGGCTACACCTTC.

This clonotype was observed a handful of times. This rearrangement joins TRBV5-1 to TRBJ2-7, with TRBD1 as a possible D gene (6 bases). The CDR3 is 12 amino acids. CDR1 is SGHRS, CDR2 YFSETQ, per germline. V was pared by 4 bases and J by 6 bases, with 11 bases between. This CDR3 reads CASSQTGSEQYF. The CDR3 DNA is TGCGCCAGCAGCCAGACAGGATCCGAGCAGTACTTC.

The chain links TRBV2 to TRBJ2-1; D unresolved. Trimming took off 8 bases at V and 3 bases at J, with 14 bases between the two ends. CDR3 length equals 14 residues. Germline V gives CDR1 SNHLY, CDR2 FYNNEI. CDR3 DNA sequence: TGTGCCAGCTCCTACAGTAGAAGCTACAATGAGCAGTTCTTC. It specifies CASSYSRSYNEQFF.

CDR3 in DNA: TGTGCCAGCTCACTACGGGACAGCAGGGGTGAAGAGCCCCAGCATTTT. The encoded protein is CASSLRDSRGEEPQHF. This chain links TRBV18 with TRBJ1-5; 7 bases match TRBD1. This CDR3 spans 16 amino acids. CDR1 KGHSH and CDR2 LQKENI come from the germline V gene. Trimming removed 4 bases from V and 8 bases from J; junction bases left unmatched: 14. The full variable domain, with the rest looked up from reference TRBV18 and TRBJ1-5, is NAGVMQNPRHLVRRRGQEARLRCSPMKGHSHVYWYRQLPEEGLKFMVYLQKENIIDESGMPKERFSAEFPKEGPSILRIQQVVRGDSAAYFCASSLRDSRGEEPQHFGDGTRLSIL.

The rearrangement joins TRBV27 to TRBJ1-4, with D possibly matching TRBD1 (5 bases). V was cut by 0 bases and J by 0 bases, with 11 bases left in between. The CDR3 consists of 17 residues. Germline V gene data show CDR1 as MNHEY and CDR2 as SMNVEV (reference sequence). The CDR3 sequence is CASSLSNQGATNEKLFF. For the CDR3, the DNA is TGTGCCAGCAGTTTATCGAACCAGGGAGCAACTAATGAAAAACTGTTTTTT.

The J gene is TRBJ1-6, the V gene TRBV5-6; D is uncertain. V was shortened by 1 base and J by 6 bases, with 11 bases between the two germline ends. Germline-derived CDR1 and CDR2 are SGHDT and YYEEEE. The CDR3 totals 15 residues. CDR3 DNA sequence: TGTGCCAGCAGCTTGTGGCGTTGGGGTAATTCACCCCTCCACTTT. Its translation: CASSLWRWGNSPLHF.

This clonotype was recorded a few times. CDR3 amino acids: CASSRGASGGPKYF. The CDR3 DNA reads as TGTGCCAGCAGTCGGGGGGCTAGCGGGGGCCCCAAGTACTTC. The chain couples TRBV6-5 to TRBJ2-5; 10 bases line up with TRBD2. Germline CDR1 MNHEY, CDR2 SVGAGI. Germline trimming cut 5 bases from V and 12 bases from J; bases unmatched to any gene: 12. This CDR3 has 14 residues.

In its sample, this clonotype was seen a few times. CDR3 sequence (DNA): TGTGCCAGCAGCTTAGCTCGGACAGGGGGCAGTACGCAGTATTTT. Its translation: CASSLARTGGSTQYF. The chain has TRBV7-2 and TRBJ2-3; 11 bases match TRBD1. This CDR3 has 15 amino acids. The ends lost 0 bases at V and 8 bases at J; junction bases unmatched: 4. Germline V lookup: CDR1 SGHTA, CDR2 FQGNSA.

There are a few counts of this clonotype. This chain uses TRBV7-3 with TRBJ2-2; D possibly matches TRBD1 or TRBD2 (5 bases each). The germline gives CDR1 SGHTA, CDR2 FQGTGA. Trimming took off 3 bases at V and 8 bases at J, with 22 bases between the two ends. This CDR3 region has 17 residues. CDR3 DNA: TGTGCCAGCAGCTTCGCGGCCCTACCGGGACCGGAAGGGGAGCTGTTTTTT. Amino acid sequence: CASSFAALPGPEGELFF.

The chain recombines TRBV4-1 with TRBJ1-2, with D hard to call. V lost 4 bases and J 1 base, leaving 19 bases between the germline ends. Germline CDR1 and CDR2: MGHRA and YSYEKL. CDR3 length: 17 amino acids. The CDR3 region has the DNA TGCGCCAGCAGCCCAACACTATGGACGGAAATTAACTATGGCTACACCTTC. As protein: CASSPTLWTEINYGYTF.

This clonotype showed up just a few times. The V call is TRBV20-1, the J call TRBJ1-6; D ambiguous. This CDR3 contains 12 residues. Germline values: CDR1 DFQATT, CDR2 SNEGSKA (reference sequence). Trimming took off 0 bases at V and 7 bases at J, with 4 bases between the two ends. The CDR3 sequence: CSARESNSPLHF. The CDR3 nucleotides read TGCAGTGCTAGAGAGTCCAATTCACCCCTCCACTTT.

The chain has TRBV18 and TRBJ1-1; D is unclear. This CDR3 comprises 13 residues. Germline V lookup: CDR1 KGHSH, CDR2 LQKENI. V was clipped by 2 bases and J by 4 bases, with 8 bases between them. The CDR3 coding sequence is TGTGCCAGCTCACCAGGACCGATCACTGAAGCTTTCTTT. Its translation: CASSPGPITEAFF.

V and J are TRBV11-2 and TRBJ2-3; TRBD2 is a possible D gene (6 bases). Germline-derived CDR1 and CDR2 are SGHAT and FQNNGV. Trimming removed 4 bases at V and 0 bases at J, with 14 bases between. The length of the CDR3 is 16 residues. The CDR3 protein is CASSSLGGSSTDTQYF. For the CDR3, the DNA is TGTGCCAGCAGCTCCCTGGGGGGAAGTAGCACAGATACGCAGTATTTT.

The J gene is TRBJ2-3, the V gene TRBV4-2; D is unresolved. With 0 bases removed from V and 2 bases from J, the gap between germline ends came to 9 bases. Germline-derived CDR1 and CDR2 are LGHNA and YNFKEQ. The CDR3 has 15 residues. The chain's CDR3 is CASSQEKGLTDTQYF. The CDR3 DNA follows: TGTGCCAGCAGCCAAGAGAAAGGCCTCACAGATACGCAGTATTTT.

This clonotype was counted ten times or more. The chain couples TRBV4-2 to TRBJ2-2; D unclear. The CDR3 covers 14 residues. Germline CDR1 is LGHNA and CDR2 is YNFKEQ. The germline V and J ends were trimmed by 0 bases and 6 bases, with 8 bases remaining between them. The CDR3 DNA reads as TGTGCCAGCAGCCAAGACAGGATTGCCGGGGAGCTGTTTTTT. Translation gives CASSQDRIAGELFF.